These 28 T cell receptor beta chains originate from one sample sequenced in a study of T-cell memory formation after mild COVID-19. TCRdb reprocessed the 5' RACE reads with MiXCR, giving one entry per CDR3 protein. The table lists fewer than 150,000 distinct CDR3 sequences, about a sixth of them singletons, with about 5.2% in the top ten. Source material: PBMCs or a T cell subset sorted from them (not recorded which). The receptors here all came from a man in his late teens or twenties who had mild COVID-19 (a few samples of this study predate the infection). Cell type and time point are not known.

This clonotype appeared a few times. The V gene is TRBV20-1, the J gene TRBJ1-4; no definite D call. The germline V gene has CDR1 DFQATT and CDR2 SNEGSKA (reference sequence). CDR3 size: 16 residues. Deletions cut 0 bases from V and 11 bases from J, with 22 bases between. In nucleotides, the CDR3 is TGCAGTGCTAGAGATACCAGGATCCGGTCTACTGGTAAACTGTTTTTT. It codes for CSARDTRIRSTGKLFF.

This clonotype was observed a few times. The chain carries TRBV5-1 and TRBJ1-3, with TRBD1 matching over 7 bases. There are 16 residues in the CDR3. Germline V gene data show CDR1 as SGHRS and CDR2 as YFSETQ. Trimming removed 3 bases from V and 1 base from J; junction bases left unmatched: 7. The CDR3 loop reads CASSYLPTGSGNTIYF. CDR3 sequence (DNA): TGCGCCAGCAGCTACTTGCCGACAGGGTCTGGAAACACCATATATTTT.

This clonotype occurred a few times. This chain links TRBV7-2 with TRBJ2-5; 9 bases map to TRBD2. V lost 2 bases to trimming and J lost 5 bases; unmatched junction nucleotides: 3. In germline, CDR1 is SGHTA, CDR2 FQGNSA. The CDR3 spans 14 residues. CDR3 sequence reads: CASSLMGLAETQYF. CDR3 sequence (DNA): TGTGCCAGCAGCTTAATGGGACTAGCCGAGACCCAGTACTTC.

The V gene is TRBV5-1, the J gene TRBJ2-3; 8 bases are a match to TRBD1. In germline, CDR1 is SGHRS, CDR2 YFSETQ. Trimming at V came to 4 bases and at J to 4 bases, leaving 8 bases not matched to a gene. CDR3 length equals 15 residues. The CDR3: CASSVRTGSPDTQYF. In DNA, the CDR3 is TGCGCCAGCAGCGTGAGGACAGGGAGCCCAGATACGCAGTATTTT.

J is TRBJ1-1 and V is TRBV6-5; TRBD1 matches at 8 bases. The CDR3 sequence is 14 residues long. Unmatched junction bases numbered 5, after V lost 6 bases and J lost 2 bases. The germline CDR1 and CDR2 sequences are MNHEY and SVGAGI. CDR3 loop: CASSDDRGNTEAFF. In DNA, the CDR3 is TGTGCCAGCAGCGACGACAGGGGCAACACTGAAGCTTTCTTT.

The V call is TRBV11-1, the J call TRBJ1-3, with TRBD1 matching over 7 bases. Trimming removed 5 bases from V and 0 bases from J; junction bases left unmatched: 4. Germline CDR1 reads SGHAT; CDR2 reads FQDESV (reference sequence). The CDR3 loop spans 15 amino acids. The CDR3 here is CASSLDRISGNTIYF. DNA for the CDR3: TGTGCCAGCAGCCTGGACAGGATCTCTGGAAACACCATATATTTT.

The chain carries TRBV18 and TRBJ2-5; TRBD2 might be the D (5 bases). The length of the CDR3 is 13 residues. The V end lost 1 base, the J end lost 2 bases, and 5 bases lay between the germline ends. The V gene's germline CDR1 is KGHSH and CDR2 LQKENI. The CDR3 reads CASSPRGQETQYF. The CDR3 bases are TGTGCCAGCTCACCACGAGGGCAAGAGACCCAGTACTTC.

This clonotype was counted a single time. This rearrangement joins TRBV7-6 to TRBJ2-3; 7 positions match TRBD1. V shed 5 bases, J shed 0 bases, and the junction held 8 bases outside the gene matches. The germline gives CDR1 SGHVS, CDR2 FNYEAQ. The CDR3 runs to 16 residues. This CDR3 is CASSASPGQSTDTQYF. CDR3 DNA sequence: TGTGCCAGCAGCGCGAGTCCGGGACAGAGCACAGATACGCAGTATTTT.

The chain joins TRBV6-5 to TRBJ1-2; no definite D call. Germline values: CDR1 MNHEY, CDR2 SVGAGI. This CDR3 has 12 residues. V was trimmed by 2 bases and J by 8 bases, leaving 9 bases between them. The chain's CDR3 is CASSYGDEGYTF. The DNA of the CDR3 is TGTGCCAGCAGTTACGGAGACGAAGGCTACACCTTC.

This clonotype was seen more than once but under ten times. This chain links TRBV20-1 with TRBJ2-7; D uncertain. Per the germline V gene, CDR1 is DFQATT and CDR2 is SNEGSKA (reference sequence). V was cut by 1 base and J by 6 bases, with 19 bases left in between. CDR3 length: 15 amino acids. In DNA form, the CDR3 reads TGCAGTGCTAGAGTGGCAGGATTGCGATCGATCGAGCAGTACGTC. Translation: CSARVAGLRSIEQYV.

The CDR3 region has the DNA TGTGCCAGCAGTTTTGGGCGGACAGGACTAGCGGTTAGCACAGATACGCAGTATTTT. Translating gives CASSFGRTGLAVSTDTQYF. This chain uses TRBV12-3 or TRBV12-4 with TRBJ2-3, with 10 bases that match TRBD2. The CDR3 sequence is 19 residues long. V lost 3 bases to trimming and J lost 0 bases; unmatched junction nucleotides: 12.

This clonotype was seen only a few times. The J gene is TRBJ1-5, the V gene TRBV3-1; D unresolved. Trimming took 4 bases from V and 4 from J, leaving 8 bases between them. The CDR3 runs to 13 residues. CDR1 is LGHDT, CDR2 YNNKEL, per germline (reference sequence). CDR3 region: CASSLLGNQPQHF. CDR3 DNA sequence: TGTGCCAGCAGCCTGCTCGGAAATCAGCCCCAGCATTTT.

In its sample, this clonotype was seen many times. The rearrangement joins TRBV27 to TRBJ2-3, with D possibly called TRBD1 or TRBD2 (5 bases each). The germline CDR1 and CDR2 sequences are MNHEY and SMNVEV (reference sequence). This CDR3 is built from 15 residues. The ends were cut back, 7 bases at V and 4 bases at J, with 18 bases in the middle. CDR3 in amino acids: CASTLLGDSPDTQYF. In DNA form, the CDR3 reads TGTGCCAGCACCCTACTGGGGGATAGTCCAGATACGCAGTATTTT.

This chain uses TRBV7-8 with TRBJ2-2; 8 bases match TRBD1. The CDR3 is 14 amino acids. V dropped 7 bases and J dropped 7; count of bases not matched to a gene: 8. Germline assignment: CDR1 SGHVS and CDR2 FQNEAQ. Written as DNA, the CDR3 is TGTGCCAGCACCAATCGACAGGGGAACGGGGAGCTGTTTTTT. This codes for CASTNRQGNGELFF. Drawing the rest from reference TRBV7-8 and TRBJ2-2, the complete variable domain is GAGVSQSPRYKVAKRGQDVALRCDPISGHVSLFWYQQALGQGPEFLTYFQNEAQLDKSGLPSDRFFAERPEGSVSTLKIQRTQQEDSAVYLCASTNRQGNGELFFGEGSRLTVL.

This chain joins TRBV12-3 or TRBV12-4 and TRBJ2-3; perhaps TRBD2 as D (5 bases). The length of the CDR3 is 13 residues. The V end was cut by 1 base, the J end by 7 bases, with 9 bases between. The chain's CDR3 is CASSLVRGNTQYF. The CDR3 DNA follows: TGTGCCAGCAGTTTAGTACGGGGAAATACGCAGTATTTT.

This clonotype was seen ten or more times. The chain is built from TRBV4-1 and TRBJ1-2; D possibly corresponds to TRBD1 (5 bases). From germline, CDR1 is MGHRA and CDR2 YSYEKL. The CDR3 length is 14 residues. V lost 1 base and J 8 bases, leaving 14 bases between the germline ends. CDR3 sequence: CASSQVSGLGGYTF. In nucleotides, the CDR3 is TGCGCCAGCAGCCAAGTTTCAGGGCTGGGCGGCTACACCTTC.

In regard to this clonotype: Compared with germline, one end of the junction differs, possibly owing to a read error. The gene calls are TRBV5-5 and TRBJ2-2; TRBD1 matches at 7 bases. Germline-derived CDR1 and CDR2 are SGHKS and YYEKEE (reference sequence). The length of the CDR3 is 14 residues. CDR3 sequence reads: CASTEGANTGDLFF. The CDR3 DNA follows: TGTGCCAGTACTGAGGGGGCGAACACCGGGGATCTGTTTTTT.

A few counts support this clonotype. This rearrangement joins TRBV6-6 to TRBJ2-6; perhaps D is TRBD1 or TRBD2 (5 bases each). V gave up 6 bases and J gave up 4 bases, with 19 bases separating them. The CDR3 covers 17 residues. The germline gives CDR1 MNHNY, CDR2 SVGAGI (reference sequence). The DNA of the CDR3 is TGTGCCAGCAGCCGAGCCTCGTGGGGGTCCGGGGCCAACGTCCTGACTTTC. Its translation is CASSRASWGSGANVLTF.

V usage is TRBV6-5 and J usage is TRBJ2-7; D is unclear. V lost 5 bases and J 1 base, leaving 9 bases between the germline ends. There are 13 residues in the CDR3. Germline V lookup: CDR1 MNHEY, CDR2 SVGAGI. CDR3 DNA: TGTGCCAGCAGTCGGGCCGGATCCTACGAGCAGTACTTC. This sequence encodes CASSRAGSYEQYF.

The chain recombines TRBV20-1 with TRBJ2-5; D is perhaps TRBD1 (6 bases). Germline CDR1 is DFQATT and CDR2 is SNEGSKA (reference sequence). There are 12 residues in the CDR3. V lost 6 bases and J 5 bases, leaving 13 bases between the germline ends. CDR3 loop: CSANRVGETQYF. In DNA, the CDR3 is TGCAGTGCCAACAGGGTGGGGGAGACCCAGTACTTC.

The gene calls are TRBV5-1 and TRBJ2-3, with D unclear. Trimming removed 0 bases at V and 2 bases at J, with 10 bases between. The germline V gene encodes CDR1 SGHRS and CDR2 YFSETQ. The CDR3 runs 15 residues. The CDR3 DNA follows: TGCGCCAGCAGCTTGGCTCCCACCTACACAGATACGCAGTATTTT. Residues: CASSLAPTYTDTQYF.

The rearrangement uses TRBV7-6 and TRBJ2-2; 8 nucleotides line up with TRBD1. V was pared by 4 bases and J by 1 base, with 5 bases of the junction left unmatched. The CDR3 loop spans 16 amino acids. CDR1 is SGHVS, CDR2 FNYEAQ, per germline. The CDR3 bases are TGTGCCAGCAGCTATCAGGGGGCGCGGAACACCGGGGAGCTGTTTTTT. As protein: CASSYQGARNTGELFF.

There are a few counts of this clonotype. This chain uses TRBV24-1 with TRBJ2-3, with 11 nucleotides matching TRBD1. The V gene's germline CDR1 is KGHDR and CDR2 SFDVKD. Trimming cost V 4 bases and J 4 bases; bases outside gene matches: 6. The CDR3 consists of 16 residues. CDR3 sequence (DNA): TGTGCCACCAGTGACCCTGGACAGGGGGCGTCAGATACGCAGTATTTT. This translates into CATSDPGQGASDTQYF.

This clonotype appeared a few times. This chain joins TRBV11-3 and TRBJ2-2, with unresolved D. Germline V CDR1 and CDR2: SGHNT, YENEEA. The CDR3 covers 13 residues. Trimming shortened V by 5 bases and J by 4 bases, and 8 bases separated the two germline ends. This CDR3 reads CASSTRITGELFF. The CDR3 region has the DNA TGTGCCAGCAGCACCAGAATCACCGGGGAGCTGTTTTTT.

In its sample, this clonotype was seen a few times. The gene calls are TRBV5-1 and TRBJ2-2; D is unclear. Germline loops: CDR1 SGHRS, CDR2 YFSETQ. The ends were cut back, 0 bases at V and 7 bases at J, with 13 bases in the middle. This CDR3 is 15 amino acids long. The CDR3 DNA reads TGCGCCAGCAGCTTGGAGCACTTTGGGGTCGGGGAGCTGTTTTTT. Its translation: CASSLEHFGVGELFF.

In the case of this clonotype: With a much larger clone just one base away, this may be a read error. This chain links TRBV5-5 with TRBJ2-1; no clear D gene. The CDR3 contains 14 residues. From germline, CDR1 is SGHKS and CDR2 YYEKEE (reference sequence). The CDR3: CASRTFSSYNEHFF. CDR3 nucleotides: TGTGCCAGCAGGACCTTCAGCTCCTACAATGAGCATTTCTTC. Full variable domain (missing parts from reference TRBV5-5 and TRBJ2-1): DAGVTQSPTHLIKTRGQQVTLRCSPISGHKSVSWYQQVLGQGPQFIFQYYEKEERGRGNFPDRFSARQFPNYSSELNVNALLLGDSALYLCASRTFSSYNEHFFGPGTRLTVL.

This clonotype has just a few counts. V is TRBV10-3 and J is TRBJ2-5; TRBD2 matches 7 bases. V trimming: 9 bases; J trimming: 2 bases; junction bases outside the gene matches: 3. CDR3 length: 12 amino acids. Germline-derived CDR1 and CDR2 are ENHRY and SYGVKD. CDR3 residues: CAIGLEQETQYF. CDR3 nucleotides: TGTGCCATTGGACTAGAGCAAGAGACCCAGTACTTC.

This clonotype was seen repeatedly, ten times or more. The chain is built from TRBV12-3 or TRBV12-4 and TRBJ2-7; D ambiguous. The length of the CDR3 is 11 residues. CDR3 region: CFRGGFHEQYF. CDR3 nucleotides: TGTTTCCGAGGTGGCTTCCACGAGCAGTACTTC.